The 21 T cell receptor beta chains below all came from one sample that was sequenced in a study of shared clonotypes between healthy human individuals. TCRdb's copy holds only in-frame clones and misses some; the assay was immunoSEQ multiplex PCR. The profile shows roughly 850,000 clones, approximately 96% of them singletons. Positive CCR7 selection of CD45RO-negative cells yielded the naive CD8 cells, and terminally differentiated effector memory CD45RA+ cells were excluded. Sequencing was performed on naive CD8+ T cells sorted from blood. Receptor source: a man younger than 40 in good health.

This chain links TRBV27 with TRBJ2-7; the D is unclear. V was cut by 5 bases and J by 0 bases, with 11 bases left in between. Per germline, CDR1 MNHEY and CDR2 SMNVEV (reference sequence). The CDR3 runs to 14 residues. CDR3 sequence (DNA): TGTGCCAGCAGTCGGGCGCGCCTCTCCTACGAGCAGTACTTC. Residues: CASSRARLSYEQYF.

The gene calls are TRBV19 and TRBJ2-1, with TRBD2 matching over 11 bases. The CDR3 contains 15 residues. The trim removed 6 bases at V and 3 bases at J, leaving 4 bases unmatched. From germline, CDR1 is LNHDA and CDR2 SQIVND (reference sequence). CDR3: CASSGTSGFYNEQFF. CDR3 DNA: TGTGCCAGTAGCGGGACTAGCGGCTTCTACAATGAGCAGTTCTTC.

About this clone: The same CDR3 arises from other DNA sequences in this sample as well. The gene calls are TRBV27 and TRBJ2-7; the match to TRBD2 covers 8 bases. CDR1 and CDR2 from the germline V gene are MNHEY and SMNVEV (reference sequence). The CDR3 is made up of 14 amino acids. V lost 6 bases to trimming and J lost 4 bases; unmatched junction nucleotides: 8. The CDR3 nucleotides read TGTGCCAGCAGCCGGGGGGGATCTAGTTACGAGCAGTACTTC. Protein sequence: CASSRGGSSYEQYF.

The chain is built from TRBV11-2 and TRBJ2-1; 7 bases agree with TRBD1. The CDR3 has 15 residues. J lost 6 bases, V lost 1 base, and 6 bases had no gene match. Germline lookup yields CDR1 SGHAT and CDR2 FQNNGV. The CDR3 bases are TGTGCCAGCAGCTTAGTGAGCAGGGGGATCAATGAGCAGTTCTTC. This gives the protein CASSLVSRGINEQFF.

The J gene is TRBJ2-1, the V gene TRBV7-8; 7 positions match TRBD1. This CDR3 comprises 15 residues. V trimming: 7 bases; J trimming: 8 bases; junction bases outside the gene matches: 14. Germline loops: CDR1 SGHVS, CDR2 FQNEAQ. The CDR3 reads CASNRAQGVRDEQFF. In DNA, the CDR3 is TGTGCCAGCAACCGGGCGCAGGGGGTCCGGGATGAGCAGTTCTTC.

CDR3 region: CASSEAPLPGRVGYTF. Here the CDR3 DNA reads TGTGCCAGCAGTGAAGCGCCCCTGCCAGGGAGAGTTGGCTACACCTTC. The chain has TRBV6-1 and TRBJ1-2; TRBD1 might be the D (5 bases). The germline CDR1 and CDR2 sequences are MNHNS and SASEGT. V lost 0 bases and J 7 bases, leaving 18 bases between the germline ends. The CDR3 runs 16 residues.

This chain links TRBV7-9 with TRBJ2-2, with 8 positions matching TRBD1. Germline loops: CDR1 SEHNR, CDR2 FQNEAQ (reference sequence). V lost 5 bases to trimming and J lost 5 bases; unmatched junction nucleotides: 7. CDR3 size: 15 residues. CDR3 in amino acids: CASSPTGVLTGELFF. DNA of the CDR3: TGTGCCAGCAGCCCGACAGGGGTATTAACCGGGGAGCTGTTTTTT.

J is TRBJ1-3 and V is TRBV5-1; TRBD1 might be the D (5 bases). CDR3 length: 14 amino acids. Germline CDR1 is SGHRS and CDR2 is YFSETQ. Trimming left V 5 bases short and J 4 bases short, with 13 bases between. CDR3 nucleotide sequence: TGCGCCAGCAGTCAAGGGGCGTCCGGAAACACCATATATTTT. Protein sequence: CASSQGASGNTIYF.

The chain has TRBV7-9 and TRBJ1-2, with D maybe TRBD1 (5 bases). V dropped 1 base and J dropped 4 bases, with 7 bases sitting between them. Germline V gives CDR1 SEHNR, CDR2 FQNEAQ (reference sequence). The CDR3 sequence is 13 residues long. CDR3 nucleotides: TGTGCCAGCAGCTTAGGGGGCCTCTATGGCTACACCTTC. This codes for CASSLGGLYGYTF. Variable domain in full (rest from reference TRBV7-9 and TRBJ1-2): DTGVSQNPRHKITKRGQNVTFRCDPISEHNRLYWYRQTLGQGPEFLTYFQNEAQLEKSRLLSDRFSAERPKGSFSTLEIQRTEQGDSAMYLCASSLGGLYGYTFGSGTRLTVV.

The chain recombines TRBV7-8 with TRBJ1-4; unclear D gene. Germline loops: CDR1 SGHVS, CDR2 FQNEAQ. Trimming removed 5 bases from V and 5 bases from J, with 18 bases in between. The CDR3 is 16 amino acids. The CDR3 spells CASSPLGQPENEKLFF. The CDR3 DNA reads TGTGCCAGCAGCCCCCTGGGCCAGCCTGAAAATGAAAAACTGTTTTTT.

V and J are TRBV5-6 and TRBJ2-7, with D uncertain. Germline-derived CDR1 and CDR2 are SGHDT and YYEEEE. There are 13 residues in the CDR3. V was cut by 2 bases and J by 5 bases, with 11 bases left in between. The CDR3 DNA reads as TGTGCCAGCAGCTTTACGAGTGTGAACGAGCAGTACTTC. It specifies CASSFTSVNEQYF.

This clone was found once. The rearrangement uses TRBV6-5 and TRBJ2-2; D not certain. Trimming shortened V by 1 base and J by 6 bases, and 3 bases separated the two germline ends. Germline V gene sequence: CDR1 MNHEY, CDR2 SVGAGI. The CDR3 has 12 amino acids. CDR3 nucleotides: TGTGCCAGCAGTTACTGGCCCGGGGAGCTGTTTTTT. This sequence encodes CASSYWPGELFF.

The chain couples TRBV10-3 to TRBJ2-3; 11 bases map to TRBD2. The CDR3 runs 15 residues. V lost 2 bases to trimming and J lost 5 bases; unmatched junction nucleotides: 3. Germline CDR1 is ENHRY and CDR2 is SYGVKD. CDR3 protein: CAISETSGRLDTQYF. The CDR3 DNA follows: TGTGCCATCAGTGAGACTAGCGGGAGACTAGATACGCAGTATTTT.

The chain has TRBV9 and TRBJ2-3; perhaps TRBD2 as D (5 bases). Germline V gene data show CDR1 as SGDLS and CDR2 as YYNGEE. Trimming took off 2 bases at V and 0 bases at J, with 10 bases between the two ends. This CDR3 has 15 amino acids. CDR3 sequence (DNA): TGTGCCAGCAGCGTTCGAGGGAGTAGCACAGATACGCAGTATTTT. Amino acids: CASSVRGSSTDTQYF.

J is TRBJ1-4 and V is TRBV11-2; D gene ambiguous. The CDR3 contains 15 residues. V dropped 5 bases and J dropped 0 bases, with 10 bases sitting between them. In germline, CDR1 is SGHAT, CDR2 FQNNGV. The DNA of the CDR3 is TGTGCCAGCAGCGACGCCGTATCAACTAATGAAAAACTGTTTTTT. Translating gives CASSDAVSTNEKLFF.

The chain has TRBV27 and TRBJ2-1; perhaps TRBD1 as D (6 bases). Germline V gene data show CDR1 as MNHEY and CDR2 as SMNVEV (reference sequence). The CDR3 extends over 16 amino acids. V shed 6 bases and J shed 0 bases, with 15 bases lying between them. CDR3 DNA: TGTGCCAGCAGGTATACTACAGGGATCTCCTACAATGAGCAGTTCTTC. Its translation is CASRYTTGISYNEQFF.

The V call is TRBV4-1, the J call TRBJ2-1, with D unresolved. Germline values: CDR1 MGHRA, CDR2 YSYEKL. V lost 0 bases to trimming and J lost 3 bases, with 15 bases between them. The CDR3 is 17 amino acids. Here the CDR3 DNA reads TGCGCCAGCAGCCAAGATATAGACTTCCTGGGCTACAATGAGCAGTTCTTC. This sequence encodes CASSQDIDFLGYNEQFF.

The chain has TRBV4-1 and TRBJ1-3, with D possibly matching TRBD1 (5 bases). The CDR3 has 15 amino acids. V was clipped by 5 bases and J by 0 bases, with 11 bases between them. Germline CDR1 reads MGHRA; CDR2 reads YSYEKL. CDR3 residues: CASSSRDFSGNTIYF. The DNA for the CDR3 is TGCGCCAGCAGCTCCCGGGACTTCTCTGGAAACACCATATATTTT.

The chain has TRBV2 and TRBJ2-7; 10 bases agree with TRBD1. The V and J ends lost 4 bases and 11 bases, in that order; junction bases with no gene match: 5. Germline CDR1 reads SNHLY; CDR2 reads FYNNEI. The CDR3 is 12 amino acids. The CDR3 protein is CASSGQGAEKYF. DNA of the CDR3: TGTGCCAGCAGTGGACAGGGGGCGGAAAAGTACTTC.

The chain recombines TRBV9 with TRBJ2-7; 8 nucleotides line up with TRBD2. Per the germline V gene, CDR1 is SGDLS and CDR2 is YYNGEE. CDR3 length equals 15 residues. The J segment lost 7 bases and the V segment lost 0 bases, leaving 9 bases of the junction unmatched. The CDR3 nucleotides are TGTGCCAGCAGCGTAGATTCAGCGGGAGAAAGGGAGCAGTACTTC. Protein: CASSVDSAGEREQYF. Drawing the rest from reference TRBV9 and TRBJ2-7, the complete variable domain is DSGVTQTPKHLITATGQRVTLRCSPRSGDLSVYWYQQSLDQGLQFLIQYYNGEERAKGNILERFSAQQFPDLHSELNLSSLELGDSALYFCASSVDSAGEREQYFGPGTRLTVT.

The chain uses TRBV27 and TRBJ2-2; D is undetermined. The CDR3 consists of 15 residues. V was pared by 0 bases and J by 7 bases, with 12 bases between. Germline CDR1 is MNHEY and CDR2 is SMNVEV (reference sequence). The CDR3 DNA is TGTGCCAGCAGTTTATCACGCCGGTGGGGCGGGGAGCTGTTTTTT. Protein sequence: CASSLSRRWGGELFF.